The 30 T cell receptor beta chains below come from one sample, sequenced in a study of control samples from healthy donors and cancer patients. Some clones are missing from TCRdb's copy, which holds only in-frame ones; the method was immunoSEQ multiplex PCR. The repertoire holds about 120,000 clones, with roughly 89% as singletons. The sequencing input was blood. The source of these receptors is a man aged 25 to 40 in good health.

This chain joins TRBV5-1 and TRBJ1-1, with a weak D call TRBD1 (6 bases). The germline CDR1 and CDR2 sequences are SGHRS and YFSETQ. The CDR3 runs to 14 residues. The V end was cut by 4 bases, the J end by 4 bases, with 14 bases between. The CDR3 is CASSPGGASTEAFF. DNA of the CDR3: TGCGCCAGCAGCCCTGGGGGCGCGAGCACTGAAGCTTTCTTT.

In the case of this clone: A junction end diverges from the germline sequence, so it may reflect a read error. The rearrangement joins TRBV2 to TRBJ1-2; D unresolved. The CDR3 runs to 10 residues. Germline V gene lookup returns CDR1 SNHLY and CDR2 FYNNEI. The CDR3 is CASSNAIPAF. CDR3 DNA sequence: TGTGCCAGCAGTAACGCGATTCCGGCCTTC.

The CDR3 reads CASSQLTDTCSYEQYF. In nucleotides, the CDR3 is TGCGCCAGCAGTCAGTTGACAGATACCTGCTCCTACGAGCAGTACTTC. This sequence joins TRBV23-1 and TRBJ2-7; the D gene is possibly TRBD1 (5 bases). TRBV23-1 is recorded as an ORF, its role being uncertain. The V gene lost 3 bases and the J gene lost 0 bases, with 15 bases spanning the gap. The CDR3 loop spans 16 amino acids.

This clone was counted between two and nine times. The chain has TRBV19 and TRBJ2-2; TRBD2 is a possible D gene (6 bases). Germline lookup yields CDR1 LNHDA and CDR2 SQIVND (reference sequence). Trimming stripped 6 bases from V and 5 bases from J, with 10 bases between. There are 13 residues in the CDR3. CDR3 nucleotide sequence: TGTGCCAGTAGATGGGGGGAGACCGGGGAGCTGTTTTTT. Translated, it gives CASRWGETGELFF. The complete variable domain, with remaining parts taken from reference TRBV19 and TRBJ2-2, reads DGGITQSPKYLFRKEGQNVTLSCEQNLNHDAMYWYRQDPGQGLRLIYYSQIVNDFQKGDIAEGYSVSREKKESFPLTVTSAQKNPTAFYLCASRWGETGELFFGEGSRLTVL.

The chain has TRBV18 and TRBJ1-2, with D unclear. The germline CDR1 and CDR2 sequences are KGHSH and LQKENI. V gave up 2 bases and J gave up 2 bases, with 15 bases separating them. There are 16 residues in the CDR3. The CDR3 coding sequence is TGTGCCAGCTCACCAGGTCGAGGGAGGGCAAACTATGGCTACACCTTC. It translates to CASSPGRGRANYGYTF. Full variable domain (remainder filled in from reference TRBV18 and TRBJ1-2): NAGVMQNPRHLVRRRGQEARLRCSPMKGHSHVYWYRQLPEEGLKFMVYLQKENIIDESGMPKERFSAEFPKEGPSILRIQQVVRGDSAAYFCASSPGRGRANYGYTFGSGTRLTVV.

The chain uses TRBV6-5 and TRBJ2-7; no definite D call. Per germline, CDR1 MNHEY and CDR2 SVGAGI. V was cut by 0 bases and J by 4 bases, with 7 bases left in between. This CDR3 contains 13 residues. The CDR3 reads CASSYSARYEQYF. Here the CDR3 DNA reads TGTGCCAGCAGTTACTCGGCCCGATACGAGCAGTACTTC.

The chain has TRBV6-5 and TRBJ1-2; D gene uncertain. The V end was cut by 8 bases, the J end by 6 bases, with 19 bases between. The CDR3 length is 14 residues. From germline, CDR1 is MNHEY and CDR2 SVGAGI. The CDR3 reads CASYPGPLPHGYTF. As DNA, the CDR3 is TGTGCCAGCTACCCAGGACCCTTACCTCATGGCTACACCTTC.

The rearrangement joins TRBV11-2 to TRBJ1-1; 7 nucleotides align to TRBD1. Per germline, CDR1 SGHAT and CDR2 FQNNGV. The CDR3 has 14 amino acids. After removal of 3 bases from V and 4 bases from J, the junction contained 5 bases not matched to a gene. In DNA form, the CDR3 reads TGTGCCAGCAGCTTTTGGGACAGTACCACTGAAGCTTTCTTT. Translation gives CASSFWDSTTEAFF.

The chain recombines TRBV2 with TRBJ1-2; possibly TRBD1 for D (5 bases). Trimming took off 6 bases at V and 4 bases at J, with 21 bases between the two ends. The CDR3 loop spans 16 amino acids. Per germline, CDR1 SNHLY and CDR2 FYNNEI. The chain's CDR3 is CASRPRDRGSLYGYTF. The CDR3 DNA sequence: TGTGCCAGCAGACCGAGGGACCGCGGATCACTCTATGGCTACACCTTC. Filled out from reference TRBV2 and TRBJ1-2, the complete variable domain reads EPEVTQTPSHQVTQMGQEVILRCVPISNHLYFYWYRQILGQKVEFLVSFYNNEISEKSEIFDDQFSVERPDGSNFTLKIRSTKLEDSAMYFCASRPRDRGSLYGYTFGSGTRLTVV.

The chain uses TRBV5-8 and TRBJ2-5; no firm D call. Trimming removed 7 bases from V and 0 bases from J, with 10 bases in between. Germline loops: CDR1 SGHTS, CDR2 YDEGEE. The CDR3 consists of 13 residues. The CDR3 loop is CASSPHYQETQYF. In nucleotides, the CDR3 is TGTGCCAGCTCACCCCATTACCAAGAGACCCAGTACTTC. Variable domain in full (rest from reference TRBV5-8 and TRBJ2-5): EAGVTQSPTHLIKTRGQQATLRCSPISGHTSVYWYQQALGLGLQFLLWYDEGEERNRGNFPPRFSGRQFPNYSSELNVNALELEDSALYLCASSPHYQETQYFGPGTRLLVL.

This clone has only a few counts. V and J are TRBV4-2 and TRBJ1-6; D remains unclear. With 1 base removed from V and 5 bases from J, the gap between germline ends came to 6 bases. Germline V gene lookup returns CDR1 LGHNA and CDR2 YNFKEQ. This CDR3 is 14 amino acids long. CDR3 amino acids: CASSQGVDNSPLHF. The CDR3 nucleotides read TGTGCCAGCAGCCAAGGGGTGGATAATTCACCCCTCCACTTT.

The DNA for the CDR3 is TGTGCCAGTAGTATACAGGGGGCAGCTTTCTTT. Its protein product is CASSIQGAAFF. The V and J genes are TRBV19 and TRBJ1-1, with 8 bases that match TRBD1. The V gene end was trimmed by 2 bases and the J gene end by 10 bases; junction bases not matched to a gene: 0. CDR3 length equals 11 residues. CDR1 is LNHDA, CDR2 SQIVND, per germline (reference sequence).

The genes are TRBV9 and TRBJ2-7; 12 bases map to TRBD2. Trimming took 2 bases from V and 2 from J; bases not matched to a gene: 2. The CDR3 loop spans 15 amino acids. Germline V CDR1 and CDR2: SGDLS, YYNGEE. The CDR3 DNA is TGTGCCAGCAGCGTGACTAGCGGGGGAACCTACGAGCAGTACTTC. Translation gives CASSVTSGGTYEQYF.

The J gene is TRBJ1-1, the V gene TRBV4-1; weak D call: TRBD1 (5 bases). CDR3 length: 13 amino acids. V gave up 1 base and J gave up 9 bases, with 12 bases separating them. Germline V CDR1 and CDR2: MGHRA, YSYEKL. Here the CDR3 reads CASSQVGAGKAFF. The CDR3 nucleotides read TGCGCCAGCAGCCAAGTCGGTGCAGGGAAAGCTTTCTTT.

The rearrangement links TRBV4-2 to TRBJ1-1; a possible D gene is TRBD1 (5 bases). The germline CDR1 and CDR2 sequences are LGHNA and YNFKEQ. V lost 1 base and J lost 1, with 7 bases in between. CDR3 size: 14 residues. CDR3 nucleotide sequence: TGTGCCAGCAGCCAAGGACAGTCGAACACTGAAGCTTTCTTT. This codes for CASSQGQSNTEAFF.

Only a few counts were recorded for this clone. The chain couples TRBV29-1 to TRBJ1-1, with unresolved D. V lost 7 bases, J lost 2 bases, and 11 bases lay in between. CDR1 SQVTM and CDR2 ANQGSEA come from the germline V gene. CDR3 size: 12 residues. For the CDR3, the DNA is TGCAGCGCTGCAACCCAAAACACTGAAGCTTTCTTT. Its translation: CSAATQNTEAFF.

This clone was recorded only once. This sequence joins TRBV5-4 and TRBJ1-1; the D is unclear. Trimming pared 2 bases from V and 7 bases from J, leaving 12 bases between. The germline gives CDR1 SGHNT, CDR2 YYREEE (reference sequence). CDR3 length: 13 amino acids. CDR3 in amino acids: CASSFSFPGEAFF. The CDR3 DNA sequence: TGTGCCAGCAGCTTCTCCTTTCCGGGTGAAGCTTTCTTT.

The chain uses TRBV12-3 or TRBV12-4 and TRBJ2-3; 7 bases fit TRBD2. The CDR3 length is 12 residues. The junction had 4 bases not matched to a gene; V was cut back by 6 bases and J by 7 bases. The CDR3 region is CASSRLANTQYF. CDR3 bases: TGTGCCAGCAGCCGACTAGCTAATACGCAGTATTTT.

The chain carries TRBV5-6 and TRBJ1-1, with 9 positions matching TRBD1. There are 15 residues in the CDR3. Germline V gene lookup returns CDR1 SGHDT and CDR2 YYEEEE. V lost 6 bases, J lost 5 bases, and 11 bases stayed unmatched. The DNA of the CDR3 is TGTGCCAGCAACTATGGGACAGGGAAGAGGACTGAAGCTTTCTTT. This codes for CASNYGTGKRTEAFF. Variable domain in full (rest from reference TRBV5-6 and TRBJ1-1): DAGVTQSPTHLIKTRGQQVTLRCSPKSGHDTVSWYQQALGQGPQFIFQYYEEEERQRGNFPDRFSGHQFPNYSSELNVNALLLGDSALYLCASNYGTGKRTEAFFGQGTRLTVV.

The chain links TRBV10-3 to TRBJ2-3; 12 positions match TRBD2. The CDR3 loop spans 16 amino acids. V lost 6 bases, J lost 1 base, and 5 bases stayed unmatched. Germline CDR1 and CDR2: ENHRY and SYGVKD. The CDR3 nucleotides read TGTGCCATCAGGAGGACTAGCGGGGCCCGCACAGATACGCAGTATTTT. Protein product: CAIRRTSGARTDTQYF.

The genes are TRBV5-4 and TRBJ1-1; a possible D gene is TRBD1 (5 bases). The CDR3 has 15 residues. The germline V gene has CDR1 SGHNT and CDR2 YYREEE (reference sequence). The V gene lost 0 bases and the J gene lost 1 base, with 10 bases spanning the gap. This CDR3 is CASSLARDGNTEAFF. The CDR3 DNA sequence: TGTGCCAGCAGCTTGGCCAGGGACGGGAACACTGAAGCTTTCTTT.

The chain uses TRBV19 and TRBJ2-2, with TRBD2 matching over 7 bases. Germline V lookup: CDR1 LNHDA, CDR2 SQIVND (reference sequence). J gave up 4 bases and V 0 bases, and 11 bases lay outside the gene matches. This CDR3 contains 18 residues. CDR3 protein: CASSIDPGASGITGELFF. For the CDR3, the DNA is TGTGCCAGTAGTATAGATCCTGGGGCTAGCGGTATCACCGGGGAGCTGTTTTTT.

The V gene is TRBV3-1 (or the pseudogene TRBV3-2), the J gene TRBJ1-6, with a weak D call TRBD1 (5 bases). This CDR3 has 14 amino acids. V was trimmed by 6 bases and J by 2 bases, leaving 8 bases between them. Germline V lookup: CDR1 LGHDT, CDR2 YNNKEL (reference sequence). The CDR3 region is CASRGQTYNSPLHF. The DNA of the CDR3 is TGTGCCAGCAGGGGGCAAACCTATAATTCACCCCTCCACTTT.

V usage is TRBV18 and J usage is TRBJ2-7; 7 bases agree with TRBD1. CDR3 length equals 14 residues. Germline trimming cut 3 bases from V and 3 bases from J; bases unmatched to any gene: 5. Germline CDR1 KGHSH, CDR2 LQKENI. CDR3 sequence (DNA): TGTGCCAGCTCACCTGGGACAGTAGACTACGAGCAGTACTTC. It specifies CASSPGTVDYEQYF.

The gene calls are TRBV19 and TRBJ2-7; 8 nucleotides align to TRBD2. Germline V gene sequence: CDR1 LNHDA, CDR2 SQIVND (reference sequence). The trim removed 6 bases at V and 3 bases at J, leaving 13 bases unmatched. The CDR3 is 16 residues long. The CDR3 region is CASSNGLARGLYEQYF. The CDR3 DNA follows: TGTGCCAGTAGCAATGGACTAGCCCGGGGTCTCTACGAGCAGTACTTC.

V usage is TRBV29-1 and J usage is TRBJ2-1, with a possible D match to TRBD1 (6 bases). This CDR3 is built from 13 residues. Trimming removed 7 bases from V and 3 bases from J, with 13 bases in between. CDR1 and CDR2 (germline): SQVTM, ANQGSEA. The CDR3 nucleotides are TGCAGCGGGACAGCGGTGTACTACAATGAGCAGTTCTTC. This gives the protein CSGTAVYYNEQFF.

The chain joins TRBV4-1 to TRBJ2-7; TRBD2 is a possible D gene (6 bases). The CDR3 has 17 residues. Germline CDR1 reads MGHRA; CDR2 reads YSYEKL. With 0 bases removed from V and 3 bases from J, the gap between germline ends came to 18 bases. DNA of the CDR3: TGCGCCAGCAGCCAAGATCTGGGCGGGGCCAAGAGCTACGAGCAGTACTTC. As protein: CASSQDLGGAKSYEQYF.

This chain joins TRBV5-6 and TRBJ1-2; no clear D gene. The CDR3 is 15 residues long. The germline V and J ends were trimmed by 0 bases and 4 bases, with 13 bases remaining between them. Germline V gene lookup returns CDR1 SGHDT and CDR2 YYEEEE. CDR3 nucleotide sequence: TGTGCCAGCAGCTTGGCGGGATCCCGGAGCTATGGCTACACCTTC. The encoded protein is CASSLAGSRSYGYTF. Full variable domain (outside the CDR3, taken from reference TRBV5-6 and TRBJ1-2): DAGVTQSPTHLIKTRGQQVTLRCSPKSGHDTVSWYQQALGQGPQFIFQYYEEEERQRGNFPDRFSGHQFPNYSSELNVNALLLGDSALYLCASSLAGSRSYGYTFGSGTRLTVV.

V and J are TRBV7-2 and TRBJ2-7; D is undetermined. This CDR3 is 17 amino acids long. CDR1 and CDR2 from the germline V gene are SGHTA and FQGNSA. V lost 1 base and J 0 bases, leaving 16 bases between the germline ends. CDR3 sequence: CASSLVHGGKSSYEQYF. The CDR3 region has the DNA TGTGCCAGCAGCTTAGTCCATGGTGGTAAAAGCTCCTACGAGCAGTACTTC.

This chain uses TRBV2 with TRBJ1-1; D call uncertain. The CDR3 covers 13 residues. CDR1 is SNHLY, CDR2 FYNNEI, per germline. V lost 6 bases to trimming and J lost 3 bases, with 11 bases between them. The CDR3 DNA is TGTGCCAGCAGCAGCCAGGCGGACACTGAAGCTTTCTTT. This translates into CASSSQADTEAFF.